The clone carrying this T cell receptor (beta chain) has only one observation. These data belong to a study of blood T cell repertoires in COVID-19. The assay was immunoSEQ multiplex PCR, and TCRdb's table has in-frame clones only and misses some. The sample records 200,000 or so clones, around 84% being singletons. Germline V CDR1 and CDR2: LNHDA, SQIVND (reference sequence). V dropped 1 base and J dropped 5 bases, with 12 bases sitting between them. The CDR3 is 14 residues long. The V and J genes are TRBV19 and TRBJ2-7; D possibly corresponds to TRBD1 (5 bases). This TCR was sampled from a man of 80 years or more with acute or convalescent COVID-19. Sequencing was performed on peripheral blood. The CDR3 spells CASSIVAGMDEQYF. CDR3 DNA: TGTGCCAGTAGTATAGTGGCAGGGATGGACGAGCAGTACTTC.